The 12 T cell receptor beta chains listed next were all sequenced from one sample in a study of long-term antiretroviral therapy in people with HIV. The libraries were made with immunoSEQ v3.0 at survey level. Profiled with immunoSEQ multiplex PCR; TCRdb holds only in-frame clones, not every one. In the table there are about 35,000 clones, roughly 82% of which are singletons. The sequencing used unsorted PBMCs, collected 0.3 years after starting antiretroviral therapy. The receptor source for this set is a man younger than 30 with HIV.

CDR3 residues: CASSYSMTNEQYF. The CDR3 DNA reads as TGTGCCAGCAGTTACTCGATGACGAACGAGCAGTACTTC. J is TRBJ2-7 and V is TRBV6-5; D not resolved. V lost 0 bases and J lost 5, with 8 bases in between. The CDR3 is made up of 13 amino acids. The germline gives CDR1 MNHEY, CDR2 SVGAGI.

The chain is built from TRBV7-2 and TRBJ2-7, with 11 nucleotides matching TRBD1. This CDR3 contains 16 residues. Germline values: CDR1 SGHTA, CDR2 FQGNSA. V lost 5 bases and J lost 4; bases outside the gene matches: 10. The CDR3 sequence is CASSQWSGQGEYEQYF. The CDR3 DNA sequence: TGTGCCAGCAGCCAGTGGTCGGGACAGGGGGAATACGAGCAGTACTTC.

The V call is TRBV6-5, the J call TRBJ1-2, with TRBD1 matching over 8 bases. The CDR3 has 15 residues. J gave up 1 base and V 5 bases, and 6 bases lay outside the gene matches. Germline V gives CDR1 MNHEY, CDR2 SVGAGI. The DNA of the CDR3 is TGTGCCAGCAGTCCCACAGGGGGAAGTAACTATGGCTACACCTTC. It yields the protein CASSPTGGSNYGYTF.

The rearrangement joins TRBV19 to TRBJ2-7, with 10 bases lining up with TRBD2. Germline values: CDR1 LNHDA, CDR2 SQIVND (reference sequence). V lost 5 bases, J lost 7 bases, and 11 bases stayed unmatched. The CDR3 contains 15 residues. The CDR3 region has the DNA TGTGCCAGTAGTCCTAGCGGGAGAAGGTCGGGTGAGCAGTACTTC. Its protein is CASSPSGRRSGEQYF.

V is TRBV2 and J is TRBJ2-7; perhaps TRBD2 as D (5 bases). The CDR3 is 13 amino acids. Germline V gene data show CDR1 as SNHLY and CDR2 as FYNNEI. Deletions cut 7 bases from V and 0 bases from J, with 10 bases between. CDR3 residues: CASTGLSSYEQYF. The CDR3 nucleotides are TGTGCCAGCACCGGACTGTCCTCCTACGAGCAGTACTTC.

This sequence joins TRBV19 and TRBJ2-7, with 11 bases identical to TRBD2. After removal of 4 bases from V and 9 bases from J, the junction contained 5 bases not matched to a gene. CDR3 size: 13 residues. Germline loops: CDR1 LNHDA, CDR2 SQIVND (reference sequence). The CDR3 sequence is CASSTTSGNGQYF. DNA for the CDR3: TGTGCCAGTAGTACGACTAGCGGGAACGGGCAGTACTTC. Full variable domain (missing parts from reference TRBV19 and TRBJ2-7): DGGITQSPKYLFRKEGQNVTLSCEQNLNHDAMYWYRQDPGQGLRLIYYSQIVNDFQKGDIAEGYSVSREKKESFPLTVTSAQKNPTAFYLCASSTTSGNGQYFGPGTRLTVT.

As DNA, the CDR3 is TGTGCCAGCTCTAGACAGGGTTTGGGCGAGCAGTACTTC. As protein: CASSRQGLGEQYF. The chain uses TRBV6-6 and TRBJ2-7, with 7 bases identical to TRBD1. Germline CDR1 MNHNY, CDR2 SVGAGI (reference sequence). This CDR3 has 13 amino acids. V shed 8 bases and J 6 bases; nucleotides not matched to a gene: 10.

The gene calls are TRBV6-6 and TRBJ2-3; either TRBD1 or TRBD2 may supply D (5 bases each). The V and J ends lost 5 bases and 0 bases respectively, with 15 bases between them. Germline loops: CDR1 MNHNY, CDR2 SVGAGI (reference sequence). The CDR3 length is 16 residues. The CDR3, as DNA: TGTGCCAGCAGTGCAGGGACCGCAACTAGCACAGATACGCAGTATTTT. This translates into CASSAGTATSTDTQYF.

This chain uses TRBV11-2 with TRBJ1-5; perhaps TRBD1 as D (5 bases). Trimming took off 1 base at V and 9 bases at J, with 10 bases between the two ends. CDR3 length: 13 amino acids. Germline CDR1 reads SGHAT; CDR2 reads FQNNGV. CDR3 nucleotides: TGTGCCAGCAGCTTAGTCCGGGGGGGGCCCCAGCATTTT. Protein product: CASSLVRGGPQHF.

The genes are TRBV4-2 and TRBJ2-2; D possibly corresponds to TRBD1 (5 bases). This CDR3 has 16 amino acids. V was cut by 1 base and J by 1 base, with 10 bases left in between. Germline-derived CDR1 and CDR2 are LGHNA and YNFKEQ. The DNA of the CDR3 is TGTGCCAGCAGCCAAGGACAGCCAAAGAACACCGGGGAGCTGTTTTTT. Its protein product is CASSQGQPKNTGELFF.

The chain joins TRBV9 to TRBJ2-3; perhaps TRBD2 as D (7 bases). CDR3 size: 17 residues. Germline V CDR1 and CDR2: SGDLS, YYNGEE. Trimming took off 1 base at V and 2 bases at J, with 17 bases between the two ends. The CDR3 protein is CASSVRAGATYTDTQYF. The CDR3 DNA reads TGTGCCAGCAGCGTACGGGCGGGGGCCACATACACAGATACGCAGTATTTT.

V is TRBV29-1 and J is TRBJ2-2; D possibly corresponds to TRBD1 (7 bases). Germline loops: CDR1 SQVTM, CDR2 ANQGSEA. The CDR3 runs to 18 residues. Trimming removed 4 bases at V and 6 bases at J, with 27 bases between. The DNA for the CDR3 is TGCAGCGTTGTTGAAAACACAGGGGCAGGGGGGCAACCCGGGGAGCTGTTTTTT. This codes for CSVVENTGAGGQPGELFF.